The clone carrying this T cell receptor beta chain was detected a few times. Its antigen is still unknown. This sample was taken from a study of early T cells in non-severe SARS-CoV-2 infection. Study-wide background: The input, bulk RNA from unsorted whole blood, was sequenced, and chains were unpaired.

The CDR3 runs to 14 residues. With 4 bases removed from V and 6 bases from J, the gap between germline ends came to 13 bases. Germline CDR1 and CDR2: SGHVS and FQNEAQ. Study-wide findings and caveats: VDJdb-based annotation leaned toward anti-spike CD8 responses and missed private and CD4 specificities.

Unique molecular identifiers were added to individual cDNA molecules. TCRdb reanalysed the 5' RACE reads using MiXCR and keeps one entry per CDR3 protein. Here the sample spans about 83,000 distinct CDR3 sequences, about 10% being singletons. Sequenced material: whole blood, taken at baseline. J is TRBJ2-1 and V is TRBV7-8; TRBD1 is a possible D gene (6 bases). The clonotype was recovered from an adult who was a healthcare worker with PCR-confirmed SARS-CoV-2 infection or an uninfected control (not recorded which). CDR3 amino acids: CASSSILQGNEQFF. CDR3 coding DNA: TGTGCCAGCAGCTCGATACTACAGGGCAATGAGCAGTTCTTC.